The source of this TCR beta chain is a study of T cell responses to AZD1222 COVID-19 vaccine. TCRdb's copy holds only in-frame clones and misses some; the assay was immunoSEQ multiplex PCR. The sample has some 200,000 clones; more than 70% are singletons. Comments on this clone: Its specificity is not known.

Study-level points and caveats: Seropositive status at baseline applied to only a handful of AZD1222 recipients. Repertoire sampling occurred only after the peak T cell response.

V shed 3 bases, J shed 4 bases, and the junction held 9 bases outside the gene matches. This CDR3 contains 16 residues. The germline CDR1 and CDR2 sequences are SEHNR and FQNEAQ (reference sequence). This sequence was found in an adult who received the AZD1222 COVID-19 vaccine. Sequences were derived from peripheral blood, sampled 28 days after the second AZD1222 dose. The J gene is TRBJ2-3, the V gene TRBV7-9; 8 nucleotides line up with TRBD2. The CDR3 protein is CASSFNLPGGADTQYF. The CDR3 DNA follows: TGTGCCAGCAGCTTTAACCTTCCGGGGGGGGCAGATACGCAGTATTTT.